The 16 T cell receptor beta chains given below trace back to one sample, sequenced in a study of blood T cell repertoires in COVID-19. Sequencing used immunoSEQ multiplex PCR; TCRdb keeps in-frame clones, though not all of them. Here the sample spans about 330,000 clones, more than 75% being singletons. Sample: peripheral blood. The receptors stem from a woman in her 50s with active or convalescent COVID-19.

The chain is built from TRBV4-2 and TRBJ2-3, with 11 bases identical to TRBD2. The ends lost 4 bases at V and 0 bases at J; junction bases unmatched: 9. The CDR3 length is 18 residues. Germline CDR1 and CDR2: LGHNA and YNFKEQ. CDR3 nucleotides: TGTGCCAGCAGCCCTTTGACTAGCGGGGCCCCTAGCACAGATACGCAGTATTTT. Its protein product is CASSPLTSGAPSTDTQYF.

J is TRBJ2-3 and V is TRBV28, with D tentatively TRBD2 (6 bases). CDR1 is MDHEN, CDR2 SYDVKM, per germline. The germline V and J ends were trimmed by 2 bases and 1 base, with 16 bases remaining between them. The CDR3 runs to 17 residues. The CDR3 nucleotides read TGTGCCAGCAGTTTAATAGATCGGGGACTGGGCACAGATACGCAGTATTTT. It yields the protein CASSLIDRGLGTDTQYF.

The CDR3 DNA follows: TGTGCCAGCAGCAAGCGGAGGGGCACCACCGGGGAGCTGTTTTTT. Its translation is CASSKRRGTTGELFF. The rearrangement uses TRBV11-2 and TRBJ2-2; tentative D call: TRBD2 (6 bases). Germline V gives CDR1 SGHAT, CDR2 FQNNGV. This CDR3 is built from 15 residues. V gave up 5 bases and J gave up 4 bases, with 14 bases separating them.

J is TRBJ1-5 and V is TRBV9; tentative D call: TRBD1 (6 bases). Germline V lookup: CDR1 SGDLS, CDR2 YYNGEE. V was shortened by 3 bases and J by 9 bases, with 13 bases between the two germline ends. This CDR3 region has 13 residues. CDR3 protein: CASSETGLGPQHF. CDR3 coding DNA: TGTGCCAGCAGCGAAACAGGGTTGGGGCCCCAGCATTTT.

This clone qualifies as medium-sized. The chain recombines TRBV6-2 or TRBV6-3 with TRBJ2-1; TRBD2 matches 12 bases. The CDR3 covers 16 residues. CDR1 is MNHEY and CDR2 is SVGEGT in the germline V gene. Trimming cost V 5 bases and J 7 bases; bases outside gene matches: 9. The CDR3 sequence is CASSLRLAGALNEQFF. The CDR3 DNA reads as TGTGCCAGCAGTCTTCGACTAGCGGGAGCGTTGAATGAGCAGTTCTTC.

The chain has TRBV7-2 and TRBJ2-6; D perhaps matches TRBD1 (6 bases). Germline V gene sequence: CDR1 SGHTA, CDR2 FQGNSA. V lost 0 bases to trimming and J lost 2 bases, with 14 bases between them. There are 18 residues in the CDR3. CDR3 coding DNA: TGTGCCAGCAGCTTAGCCGGCAGGGGAAATCCTGGGGCCAACGTCCTGACTTTC. It translates to CASSLAGRGNPGANVLTF. Full variable domain (remainder filled in from reference TRBV7-2 and TRBJ2-6): GAGVSQSPSNKVTEKGKDVELRCDPISGHTALYWYRQSLGQGLEFLIYFQGNSAPDKSGLPSDRFSAERTGGSVSTLTIQRTQQEDSAVYLCASSLAGRGNPGANVLTFGAGSRLTVL.

This sequence joins TRBV4-1 and TRBJ2-7; TRBD2 might be the D (6 bases). CDR1 and CDR2 (germline): MGHRA, YSYEKL. Trimming removed 0 bases from V and 6 bases from J, with 15 bases in between. CDR3 length: 15 residues. This CDR3 reads CASSQESGRSGEQYF. CDR3 nucleotide sequence: TGCGCCAGCAGCCAAGAGTCGGGGAGGTCGGGCGAGCAGTACTTC.

The J gene is TRBJ2-7, the V gene TRBV6-2 or TRBV6-3; 10 nucleotides match TRBD2. J gave up 6 bases and V 2 bases, and 7 bases lay outside the gene matches. Germline values: CDR1 MNHEY, CDR2 SVGEGT. This CDR3 comprises 15 residues. The chain's CDR3 is CASSYGASGSPEQYF. CDR3 sequence (DNA): TGTGCCAGCAGTTACGGGGCTAGCGGGAGCCCCGAGCAGTACTTC.

V is TRBV27 and J is TRBJ2-7, with 7 bases identical to TRBD2. Looked up from germline, CDR1 is MNHEY and CDR2 is SMNVEV (reference sequence). Unmatched junction bases numbered 7, after V lost 8 bases and J lost 3 bases. CDR3 length: 13 amino acids. The CDR3: CASRLTSSYEQYF. Written as DNA, the CDR3 is TGTGCCAGCCGGTTGACTAGCAGCTACGAGCAGTACTTC.

The rearrangement uses TRBV6-5 and TRBJ2-3; TRBD1 matches 7 bases. The CDR3 has 14 amino acids. Trimming took 8 bases from V and 2 from J; bases not matched to a gene: 7. The V gene's germline CDR1 is MNHEY and CDR2 SVGAGI. This CDR3 reads CASDVQGNTDTQYF. The CDR3 DNA reads as TGTGCCAGCGACGTACAGGGGAACACAGATACGCAGTATTTT.

The chain recombines TRBV4-3 with TRBJ1-1, with D possibly TRBD1 on 5 matching bases. The CDR3 length is 15 residues. The germline gives CDR1 LGHNA, CDR2 YSLEER. V was pared by 4 bases and J by 5 bases, with 17 bases between. CDR3: CASSRRGGGGTEAFF. CDR3 DNA: TGCGCCAGCAGCCGCAGAGGAGGCGGGGGGACTGAAGCTTTCTTT.

This chain links TRBV18 with TRBJ2-7, with D possibly matching TRBD1 (5 bases). The length of the CDR3 is 13 residues. CDR1 is KGHSH and CDR2 is LQKENI in the germline V gene. V was clipped by 4 bases and J by 2 bases, with 9 bases between them. The CDR3 bases are TGTGCCAGCTCACGGCCAGGGCCCTACGAGCAGTACTTC. It is translated as CASSRPGPYEQYF.

This chain links TRBV19 with TRBJ1-1; the match to TRBD1 covers 9 bases. Unmatched junction bases numbered 11, after V lost 9 bases and J lost 3 bases. The CDR3 has 15 residues. Germline lookup yields CDR1 LNHDA and CDR2 SQIVND (reference sequence). The CDR3 DNA reads TGTGCCAGCACCAACAGGGGGCGCTTCCACACTGAAGCTTTCTTT. This gives the protein CASTNRGRFHTEAFF.

This clone showed up just once. The rearrangement links TRBV4-1 to TRBJ1-6, with a weak D call TRBD1 (6 bases). V was trimmed by 4 bases and J by 6 bases, leaving 19 bases between them. There are 17 residues in the CDR3. Germline assignment: CDR1 MGHRA and CDR2 YSYEKL. CDR3 in DNA: TGCGCCAGCAGCCTTATCGGGGGGGCGCGCGGTAATTCACCCCTCCACTTT. The encoded protein is CASSLIGGARGNSPLHF.

The chain carries TRBV7-9 and TRBJ1-3; unclear D gene. Germline assignment: CDR1 SEHNR and CDR2 FQNEAQ (reference sequence). V was trimmed by 3 bases and J by 16 bases, leaving 16 bases between them. There are 12 residues in the CDR3. The CDR3 loop reads CASSFPGSRGYF. The CDR3 DNA is TGTGCCAGCAGCTTCCCGGGTAGTCGAGGGTATTTT. Together with reference TRBV7-9 and TRBJ1-3, the CDR3 gives the full variable domain: DTGVSQNPRHKITKRGQNVTFRCDPISEHNRLYWYRQTLGQGPEFLTYFQNEAQLEKSRLLSDRFSAERPKGSFSTLEIQRTEQGDSAMYLCASSFPGSRGYFGEGSWLTVV.

There are a few counts of this clone. This sequence joins TRBV28 and TRBJ1-2; 8 positions match TRBD1. The CDR3 contains 14 residues. V shed 6 bases and J 7 bases; nucleotides not matched to a gene: 10. Germline lookup yields CDR1 MDHEN and CDR2 SYDVKM. The CDR3 bases are TGTGCCAGCAGCCGACCCCAGGGGGCTTTTGGCTACACCTTC. It codes for CASSRPQGAFGYTF.